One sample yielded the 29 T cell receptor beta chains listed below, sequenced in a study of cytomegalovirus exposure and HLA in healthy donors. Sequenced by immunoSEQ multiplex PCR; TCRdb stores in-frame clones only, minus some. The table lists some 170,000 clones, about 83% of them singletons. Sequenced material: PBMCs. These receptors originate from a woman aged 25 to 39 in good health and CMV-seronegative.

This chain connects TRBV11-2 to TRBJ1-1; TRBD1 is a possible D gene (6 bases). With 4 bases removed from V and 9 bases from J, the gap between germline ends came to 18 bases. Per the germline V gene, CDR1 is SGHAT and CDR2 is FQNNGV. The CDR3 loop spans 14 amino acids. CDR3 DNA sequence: TGTGCCAGCAGCTACCGACTGGACAGCCCCCAAGCTTTCTTT. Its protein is CASSYRLDSPQAFF.

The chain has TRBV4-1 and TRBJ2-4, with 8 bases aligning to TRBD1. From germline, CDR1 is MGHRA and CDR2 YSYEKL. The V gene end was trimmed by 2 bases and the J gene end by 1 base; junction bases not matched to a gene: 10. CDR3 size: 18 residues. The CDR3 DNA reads TGCGCCAGCAGCCAAAGGGACAGGTCTGGACCTGCCAAAAACATTCAGTACTTC. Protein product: CASSQRDRSGPAKNIQYF.

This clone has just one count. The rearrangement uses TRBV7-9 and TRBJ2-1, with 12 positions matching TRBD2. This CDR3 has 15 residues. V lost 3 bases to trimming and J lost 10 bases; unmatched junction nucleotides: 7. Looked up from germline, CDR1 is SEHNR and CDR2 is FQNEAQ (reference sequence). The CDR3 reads CASSFGLAGGREQFF. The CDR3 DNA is TGTGCCAGCAGCTTCGGCCTAGCGGGGGGGCGGGAGCAGTTCTTC.

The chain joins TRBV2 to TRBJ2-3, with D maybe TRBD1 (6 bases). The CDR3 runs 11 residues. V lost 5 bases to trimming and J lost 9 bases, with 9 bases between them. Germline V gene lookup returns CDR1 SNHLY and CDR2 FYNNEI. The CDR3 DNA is TGTGCCAGCAGTCCGACAGGAACGCAGTATTTT. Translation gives CASSPTGTQYF.

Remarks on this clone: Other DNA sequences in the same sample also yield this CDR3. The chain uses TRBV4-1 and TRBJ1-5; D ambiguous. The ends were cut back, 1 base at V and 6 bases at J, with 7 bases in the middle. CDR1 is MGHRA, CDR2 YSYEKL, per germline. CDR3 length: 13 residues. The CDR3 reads CASSQVPGQPQHF. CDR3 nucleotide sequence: TGCGCCAGCAGCCAAGTTCCCGGTCAGCCCCAGCATTTT.

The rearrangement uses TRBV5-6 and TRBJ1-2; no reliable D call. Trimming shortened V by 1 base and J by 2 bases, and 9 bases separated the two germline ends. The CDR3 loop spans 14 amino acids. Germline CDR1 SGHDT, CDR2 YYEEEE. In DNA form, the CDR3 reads TGTGCCAGCAGCTTGAACAGAGTAAACTATGGCTACACCTTC. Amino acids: CASSLNRVNYGYTF.

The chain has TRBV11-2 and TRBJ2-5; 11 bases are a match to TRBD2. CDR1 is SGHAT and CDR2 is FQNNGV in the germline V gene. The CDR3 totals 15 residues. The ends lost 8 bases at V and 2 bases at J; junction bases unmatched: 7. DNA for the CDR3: TGTGCCAGCGACCCCGGGACTAGCGGACAAGAGACCCAGTACTTC. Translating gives CASDPGTSGQETQYF.

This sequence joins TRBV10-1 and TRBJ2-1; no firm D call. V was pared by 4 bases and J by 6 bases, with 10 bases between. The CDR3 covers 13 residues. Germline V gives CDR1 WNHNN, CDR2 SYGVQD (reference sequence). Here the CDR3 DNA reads TGCGCCAGCAGTGCACCGGGTGGCAATGAGCAGTTCTTC. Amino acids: CASSAPGGNEQFF.

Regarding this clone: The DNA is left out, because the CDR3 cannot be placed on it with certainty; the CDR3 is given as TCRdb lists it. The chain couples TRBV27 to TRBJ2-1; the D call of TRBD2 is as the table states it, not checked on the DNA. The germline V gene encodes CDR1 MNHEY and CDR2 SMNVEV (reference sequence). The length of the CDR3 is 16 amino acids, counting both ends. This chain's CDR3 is CASSSSTSGAYNEQFF.

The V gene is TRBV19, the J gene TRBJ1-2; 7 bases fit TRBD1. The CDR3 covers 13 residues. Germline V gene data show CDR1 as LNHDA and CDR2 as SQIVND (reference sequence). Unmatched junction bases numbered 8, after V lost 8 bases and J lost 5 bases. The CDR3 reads CASSKDRNYGYTF. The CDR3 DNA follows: TGTGCCAGTTCTAAGGACAGGAATTATGGCTACACCTTC.

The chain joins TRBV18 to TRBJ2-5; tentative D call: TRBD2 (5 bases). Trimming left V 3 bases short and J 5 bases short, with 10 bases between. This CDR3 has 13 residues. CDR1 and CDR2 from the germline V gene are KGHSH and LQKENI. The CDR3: CASSPTPGETQYF. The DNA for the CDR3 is TGTGCCAGCTCACCCACCCCGGGGGAGACCCAGTACTTC.

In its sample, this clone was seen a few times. For the CDR3, the DNA is TGCGCCAGCAGTCAGGCGTCTAATGAAAAACTGTTTTTT. Its translation is CASSQASNEKLFF. This chain joins TRBV4-1 and TRBJ1-4; no firm D call. The CDR3 sequence is 13 residues long. V was clipped by 6 bases and J by 3 bases, with 8 bases between them. Germline loops: CDR1 MGHRA, CDR2 YSYEKL.

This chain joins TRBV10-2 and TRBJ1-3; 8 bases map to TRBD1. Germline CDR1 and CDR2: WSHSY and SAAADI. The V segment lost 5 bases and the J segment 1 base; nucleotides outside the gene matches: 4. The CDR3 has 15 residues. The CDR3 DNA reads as TGCGCCAGCAGTCTCGGGACAGGTTCTGGAAACACCATATATTTT. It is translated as CASSLGTGSGNTIYF.

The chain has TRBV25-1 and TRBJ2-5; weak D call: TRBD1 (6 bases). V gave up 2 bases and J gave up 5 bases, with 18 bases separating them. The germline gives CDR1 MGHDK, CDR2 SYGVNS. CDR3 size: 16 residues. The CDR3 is CASSEVRQGLRETQYF. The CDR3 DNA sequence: TGTGCCAGCAGTGAAGTTAGGCAGGGGCTTCGGGAGACCCAGTACTTC.

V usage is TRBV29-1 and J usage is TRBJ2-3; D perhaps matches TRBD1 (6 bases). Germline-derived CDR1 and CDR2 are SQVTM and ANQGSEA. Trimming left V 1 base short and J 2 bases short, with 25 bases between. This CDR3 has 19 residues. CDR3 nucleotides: TGCAGCGTTGAAGGTGTCCAATTAACAGGGCCCTCCAACACAGATACGCAGTATTTT. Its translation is CSVEGVQLTGPSNTDTQYF.

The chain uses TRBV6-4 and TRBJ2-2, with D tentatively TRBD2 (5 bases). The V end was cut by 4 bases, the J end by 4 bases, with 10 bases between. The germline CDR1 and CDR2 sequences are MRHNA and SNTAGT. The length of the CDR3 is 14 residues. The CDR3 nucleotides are TGTGCCAGCAGTGCGCTAGCTTCCACCGGGGAGCTGTTTTTT. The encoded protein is CASSALASTGELFF.

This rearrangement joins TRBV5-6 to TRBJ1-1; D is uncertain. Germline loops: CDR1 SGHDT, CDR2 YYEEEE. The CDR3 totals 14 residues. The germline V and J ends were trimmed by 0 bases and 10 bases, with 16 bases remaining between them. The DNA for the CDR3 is TGTGCCAGCAGCTTGGTATCACCGGGGTTGGGAGCTTTCTTT. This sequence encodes CASSLVSPGLGAFF.

The CDR3 loop is CASTPGTSGAYEQYF. CDR3 sequence (DNA): TGTGCCAGCACCCCTGGGACTAGCGGGGCCTACGAGCAGTACTTC. V usage is TRBV5-4 and J usage is TRBJ2-7; 13 nucleotides line up with TRBD2. V was clipped by 6 bases and J by 2 bases; unmatched bases: 5. The CDR3 is made up of 15 amino acids. Per germline, CDR1 SGHNT and CDR2 YYREEE (reference sequence).

The chain's CDR3 is CATSSRWASGGAVTDTQYF. In DNA form, the CDR3 reads TGTGCCACCAGCTCCAGATGGGCTAGCGGGGGGGCGGTGACAGATACGCAGTATTTT. J is TRBJ2-3 and V is TRBV15; 12 bases map to TRBD2. J was trimmed by 3 bases and V by 5 bases; bases with no gene match: 15. Germline CDR1 is LNHNV and CDR2 is YYDKDF (reference sequence). The CDR3 is made up of 19 amino acids.

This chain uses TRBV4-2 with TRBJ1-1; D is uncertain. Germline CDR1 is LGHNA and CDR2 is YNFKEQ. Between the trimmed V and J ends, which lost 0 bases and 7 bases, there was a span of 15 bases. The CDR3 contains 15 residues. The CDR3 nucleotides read TGTGCCAGCAGCCAAGATTCCGGACTTACTTATGAAGCTTTCTTT. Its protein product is CASSQDSGLTYEAFF.

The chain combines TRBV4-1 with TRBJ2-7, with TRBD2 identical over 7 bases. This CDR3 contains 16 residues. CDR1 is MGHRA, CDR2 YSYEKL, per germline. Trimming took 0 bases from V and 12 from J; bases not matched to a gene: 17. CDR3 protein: CASSQEETGTIGVRYF. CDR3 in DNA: TGCGCCAGCAGCCAAGAAGAGACCGGGACTATAGGAGTACGGTACTTC.

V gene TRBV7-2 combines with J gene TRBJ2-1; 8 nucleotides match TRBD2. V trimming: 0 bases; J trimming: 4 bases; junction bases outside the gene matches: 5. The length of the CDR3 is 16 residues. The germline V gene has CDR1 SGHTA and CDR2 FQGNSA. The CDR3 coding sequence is TGTGCCAGCAGCTTAGCTGCGGGGGGCGGATACAATGAGCAGTTCTTC. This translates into CASSLAAGGGYNEQFF.

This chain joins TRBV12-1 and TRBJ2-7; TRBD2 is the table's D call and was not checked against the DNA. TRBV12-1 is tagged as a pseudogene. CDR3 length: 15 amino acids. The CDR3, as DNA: TGTGCCAGCAGCTCAAATCAGGGGACTATCCACGAGCAGTACTTC. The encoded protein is CASSSNQGTIHEQYF.

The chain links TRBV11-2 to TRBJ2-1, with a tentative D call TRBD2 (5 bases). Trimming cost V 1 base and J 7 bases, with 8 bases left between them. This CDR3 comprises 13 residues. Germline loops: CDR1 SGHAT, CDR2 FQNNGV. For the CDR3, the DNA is TGTGCCAGCAGCTTAGCTCGGGGAAATGAGCAGTTCTTC. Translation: CASSLARGNEQFF.

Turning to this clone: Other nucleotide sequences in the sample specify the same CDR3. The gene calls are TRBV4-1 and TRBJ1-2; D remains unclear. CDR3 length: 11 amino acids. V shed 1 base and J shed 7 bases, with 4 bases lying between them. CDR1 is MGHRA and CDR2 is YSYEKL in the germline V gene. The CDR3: CASSQAGGYTF. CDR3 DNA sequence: TGCGCCAGCAGCCAAGCAGGTGGCTACACCTTC.

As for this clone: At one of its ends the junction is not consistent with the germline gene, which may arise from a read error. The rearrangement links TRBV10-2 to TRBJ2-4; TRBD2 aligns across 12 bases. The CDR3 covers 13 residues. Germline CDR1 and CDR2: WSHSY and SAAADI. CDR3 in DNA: TGCGCCAGCAGTGATCGCCCTAGCGGGGGGGATCGCTTC. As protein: CASSDRPSGGDRF.

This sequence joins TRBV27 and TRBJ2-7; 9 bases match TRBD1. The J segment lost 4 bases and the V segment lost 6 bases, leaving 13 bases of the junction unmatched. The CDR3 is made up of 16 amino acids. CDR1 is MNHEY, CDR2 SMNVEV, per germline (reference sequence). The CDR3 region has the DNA TGTGCCAGCAGCGGGACAGGGTCAAAAGGAAAATACGAGCAGTACTTC. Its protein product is CASSGTGSKGKYEQYF.

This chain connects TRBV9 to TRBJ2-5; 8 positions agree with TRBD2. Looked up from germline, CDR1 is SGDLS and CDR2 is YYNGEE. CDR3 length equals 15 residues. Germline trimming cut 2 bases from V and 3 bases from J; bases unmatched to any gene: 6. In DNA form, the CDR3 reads TGTGCCAGCAGCGTGAAACGGGGGGGCAAAGAGACCCAGTACTTC. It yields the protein CASSVKRGGKETQYF.

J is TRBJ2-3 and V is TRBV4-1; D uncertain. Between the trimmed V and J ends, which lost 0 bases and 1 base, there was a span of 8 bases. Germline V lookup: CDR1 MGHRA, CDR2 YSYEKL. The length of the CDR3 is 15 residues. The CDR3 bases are TGCGCCAGCAGCCAAGATGCCACGGGCACAGATACGCAGTATTTT. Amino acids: CASSQDATGTDTQYF.